The sequence of this T cell receptor beta chain was determined in a study of cytomegalovirus exposure and HLA in healthy donors. The CDR3 is 13 amino acids. The V gene lost 3 bases and the J gene lost 2 bases, with 8 bases spanning the gap. Per the germline V gene, CDR1 is KGHSH and CDR2 is LQKENI. The protocol was immunoSEQ multiplex PCR, while the TCRdb copy is restricted to in-frame clones and leaves out a portion. The sample gives 60,000 to 75,000 clones, 90% to 97% of which show up once; around 0.9% is in the top ten. The sequenced sample was PBMCs. The sequence was obtained from a young man in good health and CMV-seronegative. The rearrangement links TRBV18 to TRBJ2-7, with D possibly TRBD1 on 5 matching bases. CDR3 sequence reads: CASSPGRTYEQYF. The CDR3 DNA follows: TGTGCCAGCTCACCGGGGCGAACCTACGAGCAGTACTTC.